The source of this T cell receptor beta chain is a study of T cell responses to AZD1222 COVID-19 vaccine. For the study at large: Pooled in the analysis were second doses at about 4 or about 12 weeks.

Clones were sequenced by immunoSEQ multiplex PCR, and TCRdb holds only the in-frame ones, with some missing. This repertoire shows 150,000 to 160,000 clones, roughly 90% found once; its top ten account for 3% to 3.5%. This CDR3 contains 15 residues. V lost 6 bases to trimming and J lost 4 bases; unmatched junction nucleotides: 5. Germline loops: CDR1 LNHDA, CDR2 SQIVND (reference sequence). General study results and limits: No repertoire was sampled before or during the peak T cell response, only after it. Among the donors, most were white British and more were female, and clonal diversity was possibly underestimated.

Worth noting for this clone: Antigen specificity is unknown.

Sample: peripheral blood, taken on day 0 of AZD1222 vaccination. The source is an adult in good health. This chain joins TRBV19 and TRBJ2-2, with 10 bases aligning to TRBD2. DNA for the CDR3: TGTGCCAGTAGGGAAGCGGGGGGGCCCACCGGGGAGCTGTTTTTT. This translates into CASREAGGPTGELFF.